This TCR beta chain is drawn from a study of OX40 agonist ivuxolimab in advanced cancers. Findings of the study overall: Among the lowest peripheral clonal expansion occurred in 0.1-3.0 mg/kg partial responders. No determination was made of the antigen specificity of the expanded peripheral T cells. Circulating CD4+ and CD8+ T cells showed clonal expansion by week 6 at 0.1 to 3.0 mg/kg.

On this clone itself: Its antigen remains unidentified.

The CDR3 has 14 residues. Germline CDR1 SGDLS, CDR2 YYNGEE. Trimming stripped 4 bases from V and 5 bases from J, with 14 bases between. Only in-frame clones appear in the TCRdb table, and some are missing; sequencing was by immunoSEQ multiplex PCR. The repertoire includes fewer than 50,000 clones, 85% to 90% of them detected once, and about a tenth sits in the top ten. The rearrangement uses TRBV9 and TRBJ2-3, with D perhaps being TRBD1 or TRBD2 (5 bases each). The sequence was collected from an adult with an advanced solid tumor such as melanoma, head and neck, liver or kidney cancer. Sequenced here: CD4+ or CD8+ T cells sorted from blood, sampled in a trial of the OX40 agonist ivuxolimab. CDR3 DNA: TGTGCCAGCAGCCCGGACTGGGGGATAGATACGCAGTATTTT. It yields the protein CASSPDWGIDTQYF.